The T cell receptor (beta chain) described here comes from a study of blood T cell repertoires in COVID-19. Study-level background: Donors in the United States, Italy and Spain gave samples during acute or convalescent COVID-19. The cDNA or gDNA used as material had been derived from T cells, B-cell-depleted T cells, or PBMCs.

Original processing notes: Nucleated cell number was recorded as an estimate derived from reference gene primer amplification. Measured with immunoSEQ multiplex PCR; TCRdb has only the in-frame clones, and not every one. Clone size and the V and J calls come from that table; the DNA yielded D and trimming. In the table there are 100,000 to 150,000 clones, roughly 90% of which are singletons. This CDR3 region has 15 residues. With 4 bases clipped from V and 2 bases from J, the junction kept 6 bases outside the gene matches. Germline V gene sequence: CDR1 KGHDR, CDR2 SFDVKD. The sequence was obtained from a man between 65 and 85 years old with active COVID-19. The chain carries TRBV24-1 and TRBJ2-5; 7 bases are a match to TRBD2. Sequenced input: peripheral blood. This CDR3 reads CATSDPRGVQETQYF. DNA for the CDR3: TGTGCCACCAGTGACCCCCGGGGGGTTCAAGAGACCCAGTACTTC.